This TCR beta chain stems from a study of T cells of healthy individuals. TCRdb used MiXCR to reprocess the 5' RACE reads, holding one entry per CDR3 protein. The sample lists about 96,000 distinct CDR3 sequences; under 20% were seen once. Germline V gene sequence: CDR1 SNHLY, CDR2 FYNNEI. Unmatched junction bases numbered 4, after V lost 4 bases and J lost 11 bases. The CDR3 length is 13 residues. The gene calls are TRBV2 and TRBJ1-6; 8 positions agree with TRBD1. The origin of this receptor is a human donor in good health. CDR3: CASSGQGLAPLHF. The CDR3 nucleotides are TGTGCCAGCAGTGGACAGGGGTTGGCACCCCTCCACTTT.